Following are 6 T cell receptor beta chains from one sample sequenced in a study of post-analysis software for immune sequencing data. Their antigens are not known. Study findings and constraints: In patients, TRBV5-6, TRBV5-1 and TRBV20-1 belonged to four or five TRBV segments found more frequently than in controls.

Prepared libraries of TCR beta cDNA carried unique molecular identifiers. TCRdb passed the PCR reads through MiXCR, listing each CDR3 protein once. The profile shows hundreds of thousands of distinct CDR3 sequences, roughly 30% of them singletons. Source material: blood. The receptors derive from a girl under 18 with multiple sclerosis.

This rearrangement joins TRBV20-1 to TRBJ2-5; D call uncertain. Germline V gives CDR1 DFQATT, CDR2 SNEGSKA (reference sequence). The CDR3 is 13 amino acids. The germline V and J ends were trimmed by 5 bases and 2 bases, with 12 bases remaining between them. CDR3 bases: TGCAGTGCTCTTACTTTGGGACAAGAGACCCAGTACTTC. Protein: CSALTLGQETQYF.

The chain recombines TRBV5-1 with TRBJ1-4; tentatively, D is TRBD1 (5 bases). This CDR3 is built from 15 residues. Germline-derived CDR1 and CDR2 are SGHRS and YFSETQ. Trimming left V 3 bases short and J 3 bases short, with 12 bases between. This chain's CDR3 is CASSSQGTANEKLFF. The CDR3 DNA reads TGCGCCAGCAGCTCTCAGGGTACGGCTAATGAAAAACTGTTTTTT.

This clonotype is a singleton in its sample. This chain links TRBV28 with TRBJ1-2, with D tentatively TRBD1 (6 bases). This CDR3 is built from 16 residues. V gave up 3 bases and J gave up 6 bases, with 20 bases separating them. Germline V lookup: CDR1 MDHEN, CDR2 SYDVKM. The chain's CDR3 is CASSLPLGGGLNGYTF. The CDR3 nucleotides are TGTGCCAGCAGTTTGCCCCTGGGGGGGGGGCTGAATGGCTACACCTTC.

The chain links TRBV2 to TRBJ1-2; D is unresolved. Germline V CDR1 and CDR2: SNHLY, FYNNEI. CDR3 length: 11 residues. Trimming shortened V by 7 bases and J by 8 bases, and 11 bases separated the two germline ends. CDR3 nucleotide sequence: TGTGCCAGCATCCCGGGAACGGGCTACACCTTC. Translated, it gives CASIPGTGYTF.

Many counts were recorded for this clonotype. V is TRBV20-1 and J is TRBJ2-7; 9 bases match TRBD2. The CDR3 length is 17 residues. Per the germline V gene, CDR1 is DFQATT and CDR2 is SNEGSKA (reference sequence). Losses at the gene ends were 4 bases for V and 5 bases for J; bases not matched to a gene: 18. CDR3 protein: CSATRGFATSGGDEQYF. The CDR3 bases are TGCAGTGCTACCCGCGGGTTCGCGACTAGCGGCGGTGACGAGCAGTACTTC.

This clonotype was seen only a few times. The gene calls are TRBV5-6 and TRBJ2-7, with D possibly TRBD1 on 6 matching bases. Trimming shortened V by 4 bases and J by 5 bases, and 16 bases separated the two germline ends. The CDR3 spans 14 residues. The germline gives CDR1 SGHDT, CDR2 YYEEEE. In nucleotides, the CDR3 is TGTGCCAGCAGCCTAGGGGGTCTAGTCGACGAGCAGTACTTC. Amino acid sequence: CASSLGGLVDEQYF.